This TCR beta chain was recorded in a study of CD8 T cells in Susac syndrome (dated by TCRdb to the late 2010s). About the investigation overall: The study used repertoire sequencing to test whether antigen drove CD8+ T cell activation and differentiation in Susac syndrome.

Cut back by 5 bases and 2 bases, the V and J ends lie 15 bases apart. Via the germline V gene, CDR1 is LGHNT and CDR2 FRNRAP. The CDR3, cysteine through phenylalanine, is 15 amino acids long. The CDR3 DNA has 45 bases and is translated from base 1. RNA was extracted using the RNeasy kit, and roughly 0.45 to 1 ug of the RNA was reverse transcribed with random hexamers. The immunoSEQ multiplex PCR assay, covering 54 Vbeta and 13 Jbeta segments, was used to amplify TCR beta CDR3 regions. PCR amplification bias was corrected using a synthetic template baseline for primer optimization and computational correction. Concerning the study's data processing: Only productive sequences were kept, with reads annotated to V, D and J genes according to IMGT and analyzed in immunoSEQ Analyzer. To calculate clonality, Shannon entropy was normalized by log2 of the number of productive unique sequences and then subtracted from one. For each patient and control, public and private clones were evaluated within the 100 most prevalent clones. Clones were defined as Susac-specific if absent from the healthy and MS cohorts, from approximately 1,100 published viral clones and from other ImmuneACCESS disease sequences. TCRdb reran the public reads through fastp at Q25 and MiXCR, keeping productive beta chains. Rows are unified per CDR3 protein, each entry keeping the most common DNA and genes. The V and J calls here are based on TCRdb, not the publication. In all, the sample holds 250,000 or so distinct CDR3 sequences, and approximately 92% of those were seen once. The ten largest clones represent 0.065% to 0.075% of the sample.

Summary of the overall study and its limitations: The number of individuals in the TCR sequencing and HLA analysis was acknowledged as relatively small.

In the case of this clonotype: Its antigen is still unknown. No much larger clone exists at a distance of one base, and base qualities are not known.

Peripheral blood CD8+ and CD4+ T cells from healthy donors, Susac syndrome patients and multiple sclerosis patients were profiled by high-throughput TCR beta sequencing. The multiple sclerosis controls were treatment-naive patients who had stable or active relapsing-remitting disease and met the revised McDonald criteria. Bulk CD8+ and CD4+ T cells were purified magnetically by negative isolation, whereas CD8+ TEMRA cells were enriched by FACS. Blood was drawn into EDTA tubes, processed within 24 hours, and PBMCs were isolated by density gradient centrifugation. PBMCs intended for TCR sequencing were frozen in liquid nitrogen and were later thawed in a 37 degrees C water bath. A purity of at least 90% was achieved for sorted or isolated CD4+, CD8+ and CD8+ TEMRA cells.

The receptor comes from a human donor with multiple sclerosis. The sequence joins TRBV12-5 to TRBJ1-2; the D gene is possibly TRBD1, with 5 bases matching. The specimen was CD4+ T cells from PBMCs. The bases are TGTGCTAGTGGTCTAGGGACCGGCGGGAACTATGGCTACACCTTC. It is translated as CASGLGTGGNYGYTF.